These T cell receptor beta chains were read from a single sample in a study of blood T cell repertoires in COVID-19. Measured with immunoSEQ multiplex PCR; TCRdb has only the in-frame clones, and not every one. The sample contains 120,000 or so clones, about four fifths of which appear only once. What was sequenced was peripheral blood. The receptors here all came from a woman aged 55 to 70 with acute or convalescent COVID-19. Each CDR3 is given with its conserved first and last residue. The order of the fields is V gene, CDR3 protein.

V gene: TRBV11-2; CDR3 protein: CASSLDPHSQETQYF
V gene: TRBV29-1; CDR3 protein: CSVAKDREGSPLHF
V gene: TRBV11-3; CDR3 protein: CASSLGTGGVKTQYF
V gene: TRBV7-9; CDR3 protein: CASSRGQADPEAFF
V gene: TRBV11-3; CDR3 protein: CASSYGGTEAFF
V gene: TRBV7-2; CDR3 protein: CASSRTRGDTGELFF
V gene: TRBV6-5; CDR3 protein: CASGRRTGGPGGYTF
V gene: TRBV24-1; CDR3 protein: CATRTARGYTF
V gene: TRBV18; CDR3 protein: CASSERQGNHGYTF
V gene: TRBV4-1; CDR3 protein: CASSPYPGLLIANQPQHF
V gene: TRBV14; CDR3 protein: CASGPPTGQGAQTGELFF
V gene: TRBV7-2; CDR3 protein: CASSPTGAGQGWSYEQYF
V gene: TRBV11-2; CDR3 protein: CASSLVSGMRAEKLFF
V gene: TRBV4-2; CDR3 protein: CASSQDWRQGGEKLFF
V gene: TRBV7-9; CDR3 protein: CASSSTGNYGYTF
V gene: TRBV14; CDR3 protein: CASSLRGNTNEQFF
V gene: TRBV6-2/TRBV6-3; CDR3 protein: CASSRGTSGSSYNEQFF
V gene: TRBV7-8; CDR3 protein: CASSLELGEYQPQHF
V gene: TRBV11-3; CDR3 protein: CASSFQGQSTDTQYF
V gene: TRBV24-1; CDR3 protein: CATSDSGTGRAGQAFF
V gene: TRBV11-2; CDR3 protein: CASSSRRTEAFF
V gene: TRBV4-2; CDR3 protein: CASSLGGGRTYEQYF
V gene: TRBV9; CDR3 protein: CASREGLAEKDTQYF
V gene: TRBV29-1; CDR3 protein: CSVRQGSSYNSPLHF
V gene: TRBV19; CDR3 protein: CASGQGMGPDIQYF
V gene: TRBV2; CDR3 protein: CASSYRQLNTGELFF
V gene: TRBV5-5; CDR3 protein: CASSSPAGTSLRTGELFF
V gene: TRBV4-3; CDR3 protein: CASSQDTGGEQYF
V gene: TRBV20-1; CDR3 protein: CSARVSYGYTF
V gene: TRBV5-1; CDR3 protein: CATGIGGTEAFF
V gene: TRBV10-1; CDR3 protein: CANPPPRGSGNTIYF
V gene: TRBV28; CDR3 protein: CASSWYRGRDNYGYTF
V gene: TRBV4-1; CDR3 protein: CASSPRTGGSNEKLFF
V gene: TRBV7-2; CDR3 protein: CASRRQGGRETQYF
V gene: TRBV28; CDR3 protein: CASSFSIGTGREKLFF
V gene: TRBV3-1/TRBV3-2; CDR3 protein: CASSRLGGGEQFF
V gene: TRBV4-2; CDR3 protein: CASGYGQGKNTEAFF
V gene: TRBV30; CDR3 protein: CAWSVGRVFAYEQYF
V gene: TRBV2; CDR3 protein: CASSGDRNTEAFF
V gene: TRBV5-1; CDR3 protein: CASSIGQRQITNYGYTF
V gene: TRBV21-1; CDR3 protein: CASEGSTDTQYF
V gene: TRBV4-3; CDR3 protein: CASSQGQDRETGELFF
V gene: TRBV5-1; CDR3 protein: CASSSQVSGTGELFF
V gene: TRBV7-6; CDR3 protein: CASSSSGYGYTF
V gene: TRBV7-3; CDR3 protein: CASSANNESPLHF
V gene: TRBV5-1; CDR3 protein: CASSLGRYEQYF
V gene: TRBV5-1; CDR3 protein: CASSLTGGYYEQYF
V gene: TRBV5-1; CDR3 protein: CASSLEVSGGHNEQFF
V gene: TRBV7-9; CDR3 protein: CATKQNQETQYF
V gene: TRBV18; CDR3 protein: CASSPGGGNQPQHF
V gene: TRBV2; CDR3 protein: CASSTGFPGANVLTF
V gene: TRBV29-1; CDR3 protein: CSVWADEAFF
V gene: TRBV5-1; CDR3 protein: CASSPGLSTNTGELFF
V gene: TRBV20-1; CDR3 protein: CSASPGGDTQYF